The clone carrying this T cell receptor beta chain was picked up a small number of times. Antigen: not known. The data stem from a study of shared clonotypes between healthy human individuals. In the study overall: Donors had three CD4 naive, three CD4 memory, two CD8 naive and one CD8 memory plate apiece.

Findings and limits, study-wide: Non-shared clonotypes were found to have lower generation probabilities than the clonotypes that were shared by all four of the sorted-subset donors.

The V gene's germline CDR1 is SGHVS and CDR2 FQNEAQ. The CDR3 contains 12 residues. Trimming removed 5 bases from V and 1 base from J, with 5 bases in between. Running of the assay took place at deep level. Assay: immunoSEQ multiplex PCR; the TCRdb copy retains only in-frame clones and omits some. The sample lists about 1 million clones; under 80% were seen once. HIV-negative, healthy adults without recent acute infections or vaccinations were the donors. This receptor was identified in a man between 18 and 35 years old in good health. The chain joins TRBV7-8 to TRBJ1-1; D remains ambiguous. What was sequenced was memory CD4+ T cells sorted from blood. Subset denoted: CD45RA-negative fraction. The CDR3 region is CASSPQNTEAFF. CDR3 DNA sequence: TGTGCCAGCAGCCCCCAGAACACTGAAGCTTTCTTT. The full variable domain, rest sourced from reference TRBV7-8 and TRBJ1-1, is GAGVSQSPRYKVAKRGQDVALRCDPISGHVSLFWYQQALGQGPEFLTYFQNEAQLDKSGLPSDRFFAERPEGSVSTLKIQRTQQEDSAVYLCASSPQNTEAFFGQGTRLTVV.